This T cell receptor (beta chain) was identified in a study of OX40 agonist ivuxolimab in advanced cancers. J lost 2 bases, V lost 3 bases, and 1 base had no gene match. This CDR3 has 14 residues. Germline CDR1 is SGHAT and CDR2 is FQDESV (reference sequence). Only in-frame clones appear in the TCRdb table, and some are missing; sequencing was by immunoSEQ multiplex PCR. The sample consists of some 76,000 clones, around four fifths of them appearing once. This TCR was sampled from an adult with an advanced solid tumor such as melanoma, head and neck, liver or kidney cancer. The V and J genes are TRBV11-1 and TRBJ2-7; 10 bases match TRBD1. The sequencing used CD4+ or CD8+ T cells sorted from blood, collected in a trial of the OX40 agonist ivuxolimab. CDR3 protein: CASSLDRGAYEQYF. CDR3 nucleotide sequence: TGTGCCAGCAGCTTGGACAGGGGGGCCTACGAGCAGTACTTC.